This is a list of T cell receptor beta chains from one sample in a study of OX40 agonist ivuxolimab in advanced cancers. Assay: immunoSEQ multiplex PCR; the TCRdb copy retains only in-frame clones and omits some. This sample has 55,000 to 80,000 clones; about four fifths occur once, and the top ten carry approximately 1%. The sample here was CD4+ or CD8+ T cells sorted from blood, taken in a trial of the OX40 agonist ivuxolimab. The receptors stem from an adult with an advanced solid tumor such as melanoma, head and neck, liver or kidney cancer. CDR3s include the opening cysteine and the closing phenylalanine or tryptophan. D genes are given only for firm matches. Size is omitted from some rows. Given values are once, few, many or a class for expanded clones.

size: -
length: 14
J: TRBJ2-5
D: -
V: TRBV19
DNA: TGTGCCAGTAGTATAGCCCCGGCCAAAGAGACCCAGTACTTC
CDR3: CASSIAPAKETQYF

size: -
length: 16
J: TRBJ2-7
D: TRBD2
V: TRBV4-1
DNA: TGCGCCAGCAGCCGTGCTGGGGGGGACGGTTCCTACGAGCAGTACTTC
CDR3: CASSRAGGDGSYEQYF

size: -
length: 17
J: TRBJ2-3
D: TRBD2
V: TRBV7-2
DNA: TGTGCCAGCAGCACCCTACTAGCGCGCTCTCGAGGGGATACGCAGTATTTT
CDR3: CASSTLLARSRGDTQYF

size: -
length: 14
J: TRBJ2-7
D: -
V: TRBV10-3
DNA: TGTGCCATCAGGGAAGGACAGTGGGAAAACGAGCAGTACTTC
CDR3: CAIREGQWENEQYF

size: -
length: 17
J: TRBJ2-3
D: -
V: TRBV7-2
DNA: TGTGCCAGCAGCTTAGGGATCGGGACTCCCCCCACAGATACGCAGTATTTT
CDR3: CASSLGIGTPPTDTQYF

size: -
length: 13
J: TRBJ2-2
D: TRBD1
V: TRBV30
DNA: TGTGCCTGGCGACAGGGGCGGACCGGGGAGCTGTTTTTT
CDR3: CAWRQGRTGELFF

size: -
length: 12
J: TRBJ1-6
D: -
V: TRBV7-9
DNA: TGTGCCAGCAATCTAGTTAATTCACCCCTCCACTTT
CDR3: CASNLVNSPLHF

size: once
length: 14
J: TRBJ2-7
D: -
V: TRBV7-9
DNA: TGTGCCAGCAGCCCCGACAGGGTAGGGGGGGAGCAGTACTTC
CDR3: CASSPDRVGGEQYF

size: -
length: 15
J: TRBJ1-2
D: -
V: TRBV7-9
DNA: TGTGCCAGCAGCCCAGACCGCCGGCTATTATATGGCTACACCTTC
CDR3: CASSPDRRLLYGYTF

size: -
length: 16
J: TRBJ2-1
D: -
V: TRBV11-2
DNA: TGTGCCAGCAGCTGGGCAGTGGGGTTGGGTAACAATGAGCAGTTCTTC
CDR3: CASSWAVGLGNNEQFF

size: -
length: 15
J: TRBJ1-5
D: -
V: TRBV4-1
DNA: TGCGCCAGCAGCCAAGGCGCCCAGAGCAATCAGCCCCAGCATTTT
CDR3: CASSQGAQSNQPQHF

size: -
length: 14
J: TRBJ2-3
D: -
V: TRBV5-1
DNA: TGCGCCAGCAGCTTACAGGCTGGTGAAGATACGCAGTATTTT
CDR3: CASSLQAGEDTQYF

size: -
length: 14
J: TRBJ1-4
D: -
V: TRBV28
DNA: TGTGCCAGCAGAAAAGGGCAGGGGTATGAAAAACTGTTTTTT
CDR3: CASRKGQGYEKLFF

size: -
length: 15
J: TRBJ1-3
D: TRBD1
V: TRBV14
DNA: TGTGCCAGCAGCCCGGACAGGCTCATTAGAAACACCATATATTTT
CDR3: CASSPDRLIRNTIYF

size: -
length: 13
J: TRBJ1-5
D: -
V: TRBV15
DNA: TGTGCCACCACGGGGGGCTTCAATCAGCCCCAGCATTTT
CDR3: CATTGGFNQPQHF

size: -
length: 17
J: TRBJ2-5
D: -
V: TRBV7-2
DNA: TGTGCCAGCAGCTTATTCCCGCGGGGTCGTATTGGAGAGACCCAGTACTTC
CDR3: CASSLFPRGRIGETQYF

size: -
length: 14
J: TRBJ1-5
D: -
V: TRBV4-3
DNA: TGCGCCAGCAGCCAAGAAGCGGGTGATCAGCCCCAGCATTTT
CDR3: CASSQEAGDQPQHF

size: -
length: 16
J: TRBJ1-3
D: -
V: TRBV2
DNA: TGTGCCAGCAGTGACGGTCGAGGTGCGGGGGGAAACACCATATATTTT
CDR3: CASSDGRGAGGNTIYF

size: -
length: 14
J: TRBJ2-5
D: TRBD1
V: TRBV7-8
DNA: TGTGCCAGCAGCACAACAGGGGTAGAGGAGACCCAGTACTTC
CDR3: CASSTTGVEETQYF

size: -
length: 13
J: TRBJ2-7
D: -
V: TRBV10-3
DNA: TGTGCCATCAGTGACGTGACCTCGGGAGAGCAGTACTTC
CDR3: CAISDVTSGEQYF

size: -
length: 8
J: TRBJ1-4
D: -
V: TRBV6-4
DNA: TGCCCTGGGGAAAAACTGTTTTTT
CDR3: CPGEKLFF

size: -
length: 18
J: TRBJ2-1
D: TRBD2
V: TRBV7-9
DNA: TGTGCCAGCAGCTTAGCGCGACTAGCGGGGGTGGGGAGGAGTGAGCAGTTCTTC
CDR3: CASSLARLAGVGRSEQFF

size: -
length: 16
J: TRBJ1-1
D: -
V: TRBV7-2
DNA: TGTGCCAGCAGCTCCAGATCAGCTTTCATGAACACTGAAGCTTTCTTT
CDR3: CASSSRSAFMNTEAFF

size: -
length: 15
J: TRBJ2-3
D: -
V: TRBV4-1
DNA: TGCGCCAGCAGCCAGTCAGCGAGCGGCACAGATACGCAGTATTTT
CDR3: CASSQSASGTDTQYF

size: -
length: 15
J: TRBJ2-3
D: TRBD2
V: TRBV27
DNA: TGTGCCAGCAGTTCTGCTAGCGGGGGGGCTAATACGCAGTATTTT
CDR3: CASSSASGGANTQYF

size: -
length: 13
J: TRBJ1-4
D: TRBD1
V: TRBV5-3
DNA: TGTGCCAGGAGGGGGCGGATTAATGAAAAACTGTTTTTT
CDR3: CARRGRINEKLFF

size: -
length: 15
J: TRBJ1-5
D: -
V: TRBV29-1
DNA: TGCAGCGTTCAAGACTCCAGCGGGAGCAATCAGCCCCAGCATTTT
CDR3: CSVQDSSGSNQPQHF

size: -
length: 15
J: TRBJ1-2
D: -
V: TRBV6-5
DNA: TGTGCCAGCAGTTCGACTACAGGGAACCACTATGGCTACACCTTC
CDR3: CASSSTTGNHYGYTF

size: -
length: 14
J: TRBJ1-2
D: TRBD1
V: TRBV29-1
DNA: TGCAGCGTTGACCCACAGGGGGACGACTATGGCTACACCTTC
CDR3: CSVDPQGDDYGYTF

size: -
length: 14
J: TRBJ2-1
D: TRBD1
V: TRBV5-1
DNA: TGCGCCAGCAGCTTGAGGACAGGGGTGGTTGAGCAGTTCTTC
CDR3: CASSLRTGVVEQFF

size: -
length: 13
J: TRBJ1-2
D: -
V: TRBV15
DNA: TGTGCCACCAACCCGACAGGAGACTATGGCTACACCTTC
CDR3: CATNPTGDYGYTF

size: -
length: 15
J: TRBJ2-7
D: -
V: TRBV19
DNA: TGTGCCAGTAGTACTAAAACAGGGCCCTTTGCCGAGCAGTACTTC
CDR3: CASSTKTGPFAEQYF

size: -
length: 15
J: TRBJ2-7
D: -
V: TRBV7-9
DNA: TGTGCCAGCAGCTTAAGCGGTGCCCACCACTACGAGCAGTACTTC
CDR3: CASSLSGAHHYEQYF

size: -
length: 15
J: TRBJ2-2
D: TRBD2
V: TRBV30
DNA: TGTGCCTGGACCCACGGGGGGGGGAACACCGGGGAGCTGTTTTTT
CDR3: CAWTHGGGNTGELFF

size: -
length: 16
J: TRBJ1-4
D: -
V: TRBV9
DNA: TGTGCCAGCAGCCCCTGGGGGGGGACAACTAATGAAAAACTGTTTTTT
CDR3: CASSPWGGTTNEKLFF

size: -
length: 17
J: TRBJ2-3
D: -
V: TRBV5-1
DNA: TGCGCCAGCAGCTTCGGGACAATGGGTTATGGCACAGATACGCAGTATTTT
CDR3: CASSFGTMGYGTDTQYF

size: -
length: 17
J: TRBJ2-3
D: TRBD2
V: TRBV5-4
DNA: TGTGCCAGCAGCTTGAGGAGCGGGGGGGCTGGCACAGATACGCAGTATTTT
CDR3: CASSLRSGGAGTDTQYF

size: -
length: 13
J: TRBJ1-1
D: -
V: TRBV6-5
DNA: TGTGCCAGCAGTGGCGGGACAATGGCTGAAGCTTTCTTT
CDR3: CASSGGTMAEAFF

size: -
length: 14
J: TRBJ1-2
D: TRBD1
V: TRBV27
DNA: TGTGCCAGCAGTTTTGACGGCGCAGGGGGTGGCTACACCTTC
CDR3: CASSFDGAGGGYTF

size: -
length: 15
J: TRBJ2-1
D: -
V: TRBV5-4
DNA: TGTGCCAGCAGCCCCCGGGCCGACTCCTACAATGAGCAGTTCTTC
CDR3: CASSPRADSYNEQFF

size: -
length: 18
J: TRBJ2-6
D: -
V: TRBV11-2
DNA: TGTGCCAGCACCCTAGGGGTGGGGCCAATCACTGGGGCCAACGTCCTGACTTTC
CDR3: CASTLGVGPITGANVLTF

size: -
length: 14
J: TRBJ2-5
D: -
V: TRBV4-3
DNA: TGCGCCAGCAGCCAAGCAGTAGCCCAAGAGACCCAGTACTTC
CDR3: CASSQAVAQETQYF

size: -
length: 14
J: TRBJ2-7
D: -
V: TRBV14
DNA: TGTGCCAGCAGCCCGAACCGGGGACTCTACGAGCAGTACTTC
CDR3: CASSPNRGLYEQYF

size: -
length: 14
J: TRBJ1-4
D: -
V: TRBV6-6
DNA: TGTGCCAGCAGTTATGCCCTGAGGAATGAAAAACTGTTTTTT
CDR3: CASSYALRNEKLFF

size: -
length: 11
J: TRBJ1-1
D: -
V: TRBV2
DNA: TGTGCCAGCAGACAAGAAGTACTAGCTTTCTTT
CDR3: CASRQEVLAFF

size: -
length: 14
J: TRBJ2-1
D: TRBD2
V: TRBV7-2
DNA: TGTGCCAGCAGCCGGGACTACCTTTACAATGAGCAGTTCTTC
CDR3: CASSRDYLYNEQFF

size: -
length: 14
J: TRBJ2-5
D: TRBD1
V: TRBV5-1
DNA: TGCGCCAGCAGCTCAGGGGGTCACCAAGAGACCCAGTACTTC
CDR3: CASSSGGHQETQYF

size: -
length: 14
J: TRBJ2-1
D: -
V: TRBV11-2
DNA: TGTGCCAGCAGCCTAAGTAGGGCCTACAATGAGCAGTTCTTC
CDR3: CASSLSRAYNEQFF

size: -
length: 12
J: TRBJ1-1
D: -
V: TRBV19
DNA: TGTGCCAGTAGTATTTCTGGCGCTGAAGCTTTCTTT
CDR3: CASSISGAEAFF

size: -
length: 15
J: TRBJ1-6
D: -
V: TRBV30
DNA: TGTGCCTGGATACATTACCAGGGACCCAATTCACCCCTCCACTTT
CDR3: CAWIHYQGPNSPLHF

size: few
length: 16
J: TRBJ1-6
D: -
V: TRBV11-2
DNA: TGTGCCAGCAGCAATCGACGGTTAGACTATAATTCACCCCTCCACTTT
CDR3: CASSNRRLDYNSPLHF

size: -
length: 15
J: TRBJ1-6
D: TRBD1
V: TRBV19
DNA: TGTGCCAGTAGACTGGCGGCAGGGGGCAATTCACCCCTCCACTTT
CDR3: CASRLAAGGNSPLHF

size: -
length: 13
J: TRBJ2-7
D: TRBD1
V: TRBV6-1
DNA: TGTGCCACCCGACAGGGGTCCTCCTACGAGCAGTACTTC
CDR3: CATRQGSSYEQYF

size: -
length: 15
J: TRBJ2-5
D: -
V: TRBV5-4
DNA: TGTGCCAGCAGCTTGTCTCCCTCTTTCCAAGAGACCCAGTACTTC
CDR3: CASSLSPSFQETQYF

size: -
length: 15
J: TRBJ1-1
D: -
V: TRBV18
DNA: TGTGCCAGCTCACCATGGCCACAGATGAACACTGAAGCTTTCTTT
CDR3: CASSPWPQMNTEAFF

size: -
length: 13
J: TRBJ2-3
D: -
V: TRBV18
DNA: TGTGCCAGCTCTGAGGGGGTCACAGATACGCAGTATTTT
CDR3: CASSEGVTDTQYF

size: -
length: 15
J: TRBJ1-4
D: -
V: TRBV7-9
DNA: TGTGCCAGCAGCGCCCCACAGGGTGGTTGGGAAAAACTGTTTTTT
CDR3: CASSAPQGGWEKLFF

size: -
length: 14
J: TRBJ1-6
D: -
V: TRBV5-1
DNA: TGCGCCAGCAGCTTAAGTGAGATAAATTCACCCCTCCACTTT
CDR3: CASSLSEINSPLHF